The clone carrying this TCR beta chain was detected a few times. Germline CDR1 reads MDHEN; CDR2 reads SYDVKM. Germline trimming cut 5 bases from V and 7 bases from J; bases unmatched to any gene: 10. This CDR3 has 16 amino acids. Each patient experienced a relapse that followed autologous stem cell transplantation, and brentuximab vedotin exposure varied. Thawed PBMCs yielded CD4+ T cells through magnetic negative selection. The data were produced by immunoSEQ multiplex PCR, yet TCRdb's version contains in-frame clones alone and is incomplete. In the table there are 5,000 to 7,000 clones, around 84% of which are singletons. This sample is drawn from a study of PD-1 blockade in classical Hodgkin lymphoma.

The TCR comes from a human donor with classical Hodgkin lymphoma. The J gene is TRBJ1-4, the V gene TRBV28; 10 bases line up with TRBD1. Sequenced here: CD4+ T cells from blood, sampled at baseline. The CDR3 nucleotides are TGTGCCAGCAGTATACGTCGGACAGGGGGAGGTGAAAAACTGTTTTTT. This sequence encodes CASSIRRTGGGEKLFF.